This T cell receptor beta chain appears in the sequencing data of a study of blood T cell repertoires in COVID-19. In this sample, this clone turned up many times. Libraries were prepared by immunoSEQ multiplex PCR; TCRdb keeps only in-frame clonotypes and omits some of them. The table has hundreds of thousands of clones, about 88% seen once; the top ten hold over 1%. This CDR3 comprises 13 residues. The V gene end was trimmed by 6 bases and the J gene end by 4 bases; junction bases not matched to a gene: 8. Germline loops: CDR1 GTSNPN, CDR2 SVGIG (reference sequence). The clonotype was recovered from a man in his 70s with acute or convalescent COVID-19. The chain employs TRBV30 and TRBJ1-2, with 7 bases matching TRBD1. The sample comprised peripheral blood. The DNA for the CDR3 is TGTGCCTGCTTTGGACAGGCTCTCTATGGCTACACCTTC. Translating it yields CACFGQALYGYTF.